These 8 T cell receptor beta chains were sequenced from one sample in a study of beta chain features in type 1 diabetes. Expressed TCRB transcripts were sequenced because the isolated RNA had all been reverse transcribed beforehand. Here immunoSEQ multiplex PCR was the method, and the copy in TCRdb shows in-frame clones only, minus some. The sample has a few hundred thousand clones; less than 20% are singletons. Material: naive CD4+ T cells from blood. These receptors all stem from a woman under 30 in good health.

This clone has more than one count but fewer than ten. This chain links TRBV7-9 with TRBJ1-4; a weak D match, TRBD1 (5 bases). The CDR3 runs to 16 residues. V shed 1 base and J shed 0 bases, with 9 bases lying between them. Germline CDR1 is SEHNR and CDR2 is FQNEAQ (reference sequence). The CDR3 nucleotides are TGTGCCAGCAGCTTAGGACAGCCAGCAACTAATGAAAAACTGTTTTTT. This codes for CASSLGQPATNEKLFF. The variable domain in full, completed from reference TRBV7-9 and TRBJ1-4, reads DTGVSQNPRHKITKRGQNVTFRCDPISEHNRLYWYRQTLGQGPEFLTYFQNEAQLEKSRLLSDRFSAERPKGSFSTLEIQRTEQGDSAMYLCASSLGQPATNEKLFFGSGTQLSVL.

This chain links TRBV4-2 with TRBJ2-1, with 11 bases identical to TRBD2. The CDR3 has 16 amino acids. Unmatched junction bases numbered 4, after V lost 0 bases and J lost 6 bases. The germline gives CDR1 LGHNA, CDR2 YNFKEQ. CDR3 in DNA: TGTGCCAGCAGCCAAGAGGTAGCGGGAGGGTTCAATGAGCAGTTCTTC. Translation gives CASSQEVAGGFNEQFF.

This clone has just a few counts. The chain links TRBV11-2 to TRBJ2-7, with TRBD1 matching over 9 bases. The germline gives CDR1 SGHAT, CDR2 FQNNGV. CDR3 length equals 16 residues. The V and J ends lost 5 bases and 3 bases, in that order; junction bases with no gene match: 11. The CDR3 DNA sequence: TGTGCCAGCAGCCCTAGGAGGACAGGGGTGTTCTACGAGCAGTACTTC. The encoded protein is CASSPRRTGVFYEQYF.

A few counts support this clone. This sequence joins TRBV5-1 and TRBJ2-5; 11 bases are shared with TRBD2. The length of the CDR3 is 17 residues. V dropped 0 bases and J dropped 5; count of bases not matched to a gene: 9. Germline V CDR1 and CDR2: SGHRS, YFSETQ. CDR3 residues: CASSLGTGTSGRETQYF. CDR3 DNA: TGCGCCAGCAGCTTGGGGACGGGGACTAGCGGTCGGGAGACCCAGTACTTC. The full variable domain, rest sourced from reference TRBV5-1 and TRBJ2-5, is KAGVTQTPRYLIKTRGQQVTLSCSPISGHRSVSWYQQTPGQGLQFLFEYFSETQRNKGNFPGRFSGRQFSNSRSEMNVSTLELGDSALYLCASSLGTGTSGRETQYFGPGTRLLVL.

In its sample, this clone was seen a few times. The gene calls are TRBV7-9 and TRBJ2-1, with a weak D call TRBD2 (6 bases). Trimming took 1 base from V and 7 from J, leaving 17 bases between them. The CDR3 totals 16 residues. In germline, CDR1 is SEHNR, CDR2 FQNEAQ (reference sequence). The CDR3 region is CASSLDKDNGGNEQFF. The CDR3 nucleotides are TGTGCCAGCAGCTTAGATAAAGACAATGGAGGGAATGAGCAGTTCTTC.

This clone appeared a few times. CDR3 residues: CASSLSDRGRTEKLFF. Written as DNA, the CDR3 is TGCGCCAGCAGCTTATCAGACAGGGGGCGAACGGAAAAACTGTTTTTT. J is TRBJ1-4 and V is TRBV5-1; the match to TRBD1 covers 10 bases. With 2 bases clipped from V and 8 bases from J, the junction kept 9 bases outside the gene matches. The CDR3 has 16 residues. Germline V gene lookup returns CDR1 SGHRS and CDR2 YFSETQ. Drawing the rest from reference TRBV5-1 and TRBJ1-4, the complete variable domain is KAGVTQTPRYLIKTRGQQVTLSCSPISGHRSVSWYQQTPGQGLQFLFEYFSETQRNKGNFPGRFSGRQFSNSRSEMNVSTLELGDSALYLCASSLSDRGRTEKLFFGSGTQLSVL.

The sample holds a few counts of this clone. The V call is TRBV7-2, the J call TRBJ1-1, with D perhaps matching TRBD1 (6 bases). In germline, CDR1 is SGHTA, CDR2 FQGNSA. This CDR3 is built from 17 residues. Trimming stripped 7 bases from V and 0 bases from J, with 21 bases between. In nucleotides, the CDR3 is TGTGCCAGCACCCTAGGCGGGGGCGCAGGGATGAACACTGAAGCTTTCTTT. As protein: CASTLGGGAGMNTEAFF.

The sample holds a few counts of this clone. The rearrangement links TRBV19 to TRBJ2-7, with 7 positions matching TRBD1. J gave up 2 bases and V 4 bases, and 5 bases lay outside the gene matches. The CDR3 contains 14 residues. Germline loops: CDR1 LNHDA, CDR2 SQIVND (reference sequence). The CDR3 protein is CASSTLQGAYEQYF. The CDR3 region has the DNA TGTGCCAGTAGTACGCTCCAGGGGGCCTACGAGCAGTACTTC.